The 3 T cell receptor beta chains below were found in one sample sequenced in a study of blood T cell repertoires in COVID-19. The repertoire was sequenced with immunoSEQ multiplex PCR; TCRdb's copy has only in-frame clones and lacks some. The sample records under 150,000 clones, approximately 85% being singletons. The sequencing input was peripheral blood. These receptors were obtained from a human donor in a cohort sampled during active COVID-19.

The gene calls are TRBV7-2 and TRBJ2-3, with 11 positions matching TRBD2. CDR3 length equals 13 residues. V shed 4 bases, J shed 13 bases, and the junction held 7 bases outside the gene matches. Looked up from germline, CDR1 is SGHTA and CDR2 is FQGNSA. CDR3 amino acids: CASSSSSGGPEYF. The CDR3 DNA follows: TGTGCCAGCAGCTCCTCTAGCGGGGGGCCGGAGTATTTT.

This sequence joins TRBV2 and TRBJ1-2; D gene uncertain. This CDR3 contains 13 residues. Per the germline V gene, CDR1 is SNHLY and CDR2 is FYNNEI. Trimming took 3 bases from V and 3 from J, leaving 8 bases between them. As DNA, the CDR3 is TGTGCCAGCAGTGACGGCCGGGACTATGGCTACACCTTC. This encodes CASSDGRDYGYTF.

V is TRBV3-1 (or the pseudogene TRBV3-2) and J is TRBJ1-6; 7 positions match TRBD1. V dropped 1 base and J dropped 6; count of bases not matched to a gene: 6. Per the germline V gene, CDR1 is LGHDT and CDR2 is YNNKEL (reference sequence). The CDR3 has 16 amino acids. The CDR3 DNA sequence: TGTGCCAGCAGCCAAGGGGCAGGGGGGCGTAATTCACCCCTCCACTTT. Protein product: CASSQGAGGRNSPLHF.